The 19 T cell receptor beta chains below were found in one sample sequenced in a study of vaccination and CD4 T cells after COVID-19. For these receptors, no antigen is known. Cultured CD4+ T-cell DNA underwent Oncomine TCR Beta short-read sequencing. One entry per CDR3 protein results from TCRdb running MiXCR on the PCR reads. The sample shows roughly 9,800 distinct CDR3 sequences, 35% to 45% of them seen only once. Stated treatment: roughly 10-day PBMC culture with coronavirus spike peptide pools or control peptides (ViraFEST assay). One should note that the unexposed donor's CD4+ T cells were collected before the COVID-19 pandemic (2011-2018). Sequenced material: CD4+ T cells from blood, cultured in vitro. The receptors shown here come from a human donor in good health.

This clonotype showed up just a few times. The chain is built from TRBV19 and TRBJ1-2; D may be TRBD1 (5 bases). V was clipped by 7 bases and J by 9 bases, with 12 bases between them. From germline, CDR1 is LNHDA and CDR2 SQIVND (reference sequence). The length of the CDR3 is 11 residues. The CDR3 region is CASMWTSRYTF. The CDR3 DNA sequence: TGTGCCAGTATGTGGACAAGTCGCTACACCTTC.

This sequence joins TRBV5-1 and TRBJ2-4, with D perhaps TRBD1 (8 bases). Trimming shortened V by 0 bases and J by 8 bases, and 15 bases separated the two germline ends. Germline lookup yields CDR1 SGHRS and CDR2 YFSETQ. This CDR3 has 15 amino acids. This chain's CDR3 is CASSLERTGRDIQYF. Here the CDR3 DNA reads TGCGCCAGCAGCTTGGAAAGGACAGGGAGGGACATTCAGTACTTC.

The CDR3 DNA reads as TGTGCCAGCAGGGCAGCTCTCTCCTATAATTCACCCCTCCACTTT. It specifies CASRAALSYNSPLHF. The chain is built from TRBV28 and TRBJ1-6; D is uncertain. The germline gives CDR1 MDHEN, CDR2 SYDVKM. V was trimmed by 6 bases and J by 0 bases, leaving 9 bases between them. The CDR3 consists of 15 residues.

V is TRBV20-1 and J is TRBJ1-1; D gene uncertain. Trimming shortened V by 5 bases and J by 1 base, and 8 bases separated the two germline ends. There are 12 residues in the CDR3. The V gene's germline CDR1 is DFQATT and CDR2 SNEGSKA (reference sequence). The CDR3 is CSALPENTEAFF. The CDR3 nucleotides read TGCAGTGCTCTTCCAGAGAACACTGAAGCTTTCTTT.

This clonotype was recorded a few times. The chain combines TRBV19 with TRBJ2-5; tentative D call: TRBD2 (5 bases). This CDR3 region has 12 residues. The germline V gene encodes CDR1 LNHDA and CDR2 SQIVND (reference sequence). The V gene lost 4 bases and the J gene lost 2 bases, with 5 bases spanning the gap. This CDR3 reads CASSKRQETQYF. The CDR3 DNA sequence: TGTGCCAGTAGTAAGCGGCAAGAGACCCAGTACTTC.

CDR3 sequence: CASNVGGVDTQYF. The CDR3 nucleotides read TGTGCCAGTAACGTCGGTGGGGTGGATACGCAGTATTTT. V gene TRBV19 combines with J gene TRBJ2-3; no reliable D call. Between the trimmed V and J ends, which lost 7 bases and 6 bases, there was a span of 14 bases. Germline CDR1 is LNHDA and CDR2 is SQIVND (reference sequence). This CDR3 region has 13 residues. Combining the CDR3 with reference TRBV19 and TRBJ2-3 gives the whole variable domain DGGITQSPKYLFRKEGQNVTLSCEQNLNHDAMYWYRQDPGQGLRLIYYSQIVNDFQKGDIAEGYSVSREKKESFPLTVTSAQKNPTAFYLCASNVGGVDTQYFGPGTRLTVL.

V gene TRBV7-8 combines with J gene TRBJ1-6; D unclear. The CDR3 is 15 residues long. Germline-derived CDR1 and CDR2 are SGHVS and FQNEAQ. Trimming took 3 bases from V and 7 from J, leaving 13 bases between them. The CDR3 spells CASSFPTTENSPLHF. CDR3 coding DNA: TGTGCCAGCAGCTTCCCGACAACAGAGAATTCACCCCTCCACTTT.

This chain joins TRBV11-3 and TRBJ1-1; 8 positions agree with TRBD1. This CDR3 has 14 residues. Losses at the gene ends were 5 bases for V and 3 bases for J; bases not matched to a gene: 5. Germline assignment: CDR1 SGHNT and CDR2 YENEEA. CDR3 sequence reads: CASSVGQGDTEAFF. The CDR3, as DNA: TGTGCCAGCAGCGTAGGACAGGGAGACACTGAAGCTTTCTTT.

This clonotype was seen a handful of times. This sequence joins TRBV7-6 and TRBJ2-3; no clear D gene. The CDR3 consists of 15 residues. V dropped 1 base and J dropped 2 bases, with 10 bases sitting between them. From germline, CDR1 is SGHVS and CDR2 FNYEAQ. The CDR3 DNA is TGTGCCAGCAGCTTAGAACGGCCCGCCACAGATACGCAGTATTTT. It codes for CASSLERPATDTQYF.

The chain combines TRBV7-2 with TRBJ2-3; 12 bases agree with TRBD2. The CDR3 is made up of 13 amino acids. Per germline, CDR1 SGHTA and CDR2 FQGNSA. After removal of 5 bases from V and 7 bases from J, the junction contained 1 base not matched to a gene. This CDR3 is CASSTSGGNTQYF. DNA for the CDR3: TGTGCCAGCAGCACTAGCGGGGGGAATACGCAGTATTTT.

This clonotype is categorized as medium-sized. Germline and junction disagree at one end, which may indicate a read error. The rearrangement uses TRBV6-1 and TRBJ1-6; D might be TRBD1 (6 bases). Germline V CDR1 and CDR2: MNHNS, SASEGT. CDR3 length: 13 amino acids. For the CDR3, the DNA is TGTGCCAGCAGACAGGGTTATACTTCACCCCTCCACTTT. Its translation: CASRQGYTSPLHF.

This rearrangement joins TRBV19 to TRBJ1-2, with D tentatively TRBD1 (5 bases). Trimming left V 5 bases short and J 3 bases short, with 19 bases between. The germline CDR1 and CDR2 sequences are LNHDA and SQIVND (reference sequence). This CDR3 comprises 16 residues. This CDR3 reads CASSSLLYPGHYGYTF. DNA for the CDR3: TGTGCCAGTAGTTCCCTCCTTTACCCGGGACACTATGGCTACACCTTC.

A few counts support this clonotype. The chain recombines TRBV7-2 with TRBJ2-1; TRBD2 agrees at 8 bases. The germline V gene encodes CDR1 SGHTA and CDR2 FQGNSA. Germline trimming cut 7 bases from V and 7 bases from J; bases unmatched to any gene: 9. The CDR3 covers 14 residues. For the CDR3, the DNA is TGTGCCAGCAATCCGAGGACTAGCACTAATGAGCAGTTCTTC. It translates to CASNPRTSTNEQFF. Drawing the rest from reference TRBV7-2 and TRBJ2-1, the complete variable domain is GAGVSQSPSNKVTEKGKDVELRCDPISGHTALYWYRQSLGQGLEFLIYFQGNSAPDKSGLPSDRFSAERTGGSVSTLTIQRTQQEDSAVYLCASNPRTSTNEQFFGPGTRLTVL.

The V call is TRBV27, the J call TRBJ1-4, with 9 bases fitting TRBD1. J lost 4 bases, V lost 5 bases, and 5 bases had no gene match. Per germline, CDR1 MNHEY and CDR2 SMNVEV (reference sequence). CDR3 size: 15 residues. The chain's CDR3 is CASSPQTGGNEKLFF. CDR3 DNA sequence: TGTGCCAGCAGTCCCCAGACAGGGGGTAATGAAAAACTGTTTTTT.

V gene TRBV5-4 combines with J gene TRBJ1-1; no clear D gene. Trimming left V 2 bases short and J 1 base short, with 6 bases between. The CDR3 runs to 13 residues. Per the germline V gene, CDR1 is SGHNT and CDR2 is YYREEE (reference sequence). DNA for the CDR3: TGTGCCAGCAGCTTCTCGAGGAACACTGAAGCTTTCTTT. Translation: CASSFSRNTEAFF.

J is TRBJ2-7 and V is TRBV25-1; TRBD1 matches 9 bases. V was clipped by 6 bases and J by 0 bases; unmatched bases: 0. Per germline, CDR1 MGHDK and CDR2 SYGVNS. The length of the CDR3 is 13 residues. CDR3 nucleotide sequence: TGTGCCAGCAGGACAGGGGGCTCCTACGAGCAGTACTTC. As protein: CASRTGGSYEQYF.

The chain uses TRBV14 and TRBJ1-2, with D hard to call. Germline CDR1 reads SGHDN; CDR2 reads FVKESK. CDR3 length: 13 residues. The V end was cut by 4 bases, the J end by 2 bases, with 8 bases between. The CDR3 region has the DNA TGTGCCAGCAGCCCCGTACAGAACTATGGCTACACCTTC. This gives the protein CASSPVQNYGYTF.

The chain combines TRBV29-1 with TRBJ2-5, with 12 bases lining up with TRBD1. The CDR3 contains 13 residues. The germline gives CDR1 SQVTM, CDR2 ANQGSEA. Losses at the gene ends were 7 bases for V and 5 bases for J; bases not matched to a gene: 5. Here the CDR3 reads CSAGTGGGETQYF. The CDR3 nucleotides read TGCAGCGCTGGGACAGGGGGCGGGGAGACCCAGTACTTC.

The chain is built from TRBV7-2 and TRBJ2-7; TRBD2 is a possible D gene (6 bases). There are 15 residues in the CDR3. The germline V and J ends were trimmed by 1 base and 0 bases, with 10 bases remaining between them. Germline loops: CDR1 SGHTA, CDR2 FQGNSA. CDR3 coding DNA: TGTGCCAGCAGCTTAGATTGGCGGGACTCCTACGAGCAGTACTTC. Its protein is CASSLDWRDSYEQYF.